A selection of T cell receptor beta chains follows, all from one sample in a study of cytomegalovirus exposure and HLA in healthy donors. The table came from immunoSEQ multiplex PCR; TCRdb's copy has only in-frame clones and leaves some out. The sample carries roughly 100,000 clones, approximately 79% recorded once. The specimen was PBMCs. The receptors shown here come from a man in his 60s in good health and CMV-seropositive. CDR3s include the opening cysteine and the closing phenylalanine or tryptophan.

cdr3_aa: CASSSGLAGGPPSTDTQYF; v_call: TRBV5-1; j_call: TRBJ2-3
cdr3_aa: CASRGGSSVNYGYTF; v_call: TRBV19; j_call: TRBJ1-2
cdr3_aa: CASSADRGRNQPQHF; v_call: TRBV27; j_call: TRBJ1-5
cdr3_aa: CASTSSYNSPLHF; v_call: TRBV18; j_call: TRBJ1-6
cdr3_aa: CASSPGSEETQYF; v_call: TRBV18; j_call: TRBJ2-5
cdr3_aa: CASSQEPARGQETQYF; v_call: TRBV4-1; j_call: TRBJ2-5
cdr3_aa: CSVVWANGQPQHF; v_call: TRBV29-1; j_call: TRBJ1-5
cdr3_aa: CASSEWRGGSETQYF; v_call: TRBV25-1; j_call: TRBJ2-5
cdr3_aa: CASSMQRDRGYGYTF; v_call: TRBV19; j_call: TRBJ1-2
cdr3_aa: CASSRPPGENTGELFF; v_call: TRBV4-2; j_call: TRBJ2-2
cdr3_aa: CASSPLGDTIYF; v_call: TRBV18; j_call: TRBJ1-3
cdr3_aa: CASSLGGTSGGQETQYF; v_call: TRBV7-2; j_call: TRBJ2-5
cdr3_aa: CASSLATSGGLPGQETQYF; v_call: TRBV5-1; j_call: TRBJ2-5
cdr3_aa: CASSLGVQGGTEAFF; v_call: TRBV11-2; j_call: TRBJ1-1
cdr3_aa: CASIINPRDRPYEQYF; v_call: TRBV28; j_call: -
cdr3_aa: CASSFVRSGANVLTF; v_call: TRBV7-9; j_call: TRBJ2-6
cdr3_aa: CASRTLAGYDEQFF; v_call: TRBV6-1; j_call: TRBJ2-1
cdr3_aa: CASSPGQESYGYTF; v_call: TRBV7-2; j_call: TRBJ1-2
cdr3_aa: CASSLVGSGGLIETQYF; v_call: TRBV7-8; j_call: TRBJ2-5
cdr3_aa: CASQGDTETQYF; v_call: TRBV7-9; j_call: TRBJ2-5
cdr3_aa: CASSNRPQGQASNTGELFF; v_call: TRBV4-1; j_call: TRBJ2-2
cdr3_aa: CASSQGGGNTGELFF; v_call: TRBV7-9; j_call: TRBJ2-2
cdr3_aa: CASSPTAGPANEQFF; v_call: TRBV14; j_call: TRBJ2-1
cdr3_aa: CASTKTGGTETQYF; v_call: TRBV19; j_call: TRBJ2-5
cdr3_aa: CASSPPHRASGYTF; v_call: TRBV18; j_call: TRBJ1-2
cdr3_aa: CASSLYREGDTQYF; v_call: TRBV5-1; j_call: TRBJ2-3
cdr3_aa: CASSPSSVTGVSYEQYF; v_call: TRBV27; j_call: -
cdr3_aa: CASSRDRDTLYEQYF; v_call: TRBV6-1; j_call: TRBJ2-7
cdr3_aa: CASSEVDIKGYTF; v_call: TRBV6-1; j_call: TRBJ1-2
cdr3_aa: CAWSQDRSYTF; v_call: TRBV30; j_call: TRBJ1-2
cdr3_aa: CASSYGAPSGGSEQFF; v_call: TRBV6-5; j_call: TRBJ2-1
cdr3_aa: CASKVTGTSYEQYF; v_call: TRBV5-1; j_call: TRBJ2-7
cdr3_aa: CASSELGQGFHEQYF; v_call: TRBV25-1; j_call: TRBJ2-7
cdr3_aa: CASSFGQVQETQYF; v_call: TRBV6-5; j_call: TRBJ2-5